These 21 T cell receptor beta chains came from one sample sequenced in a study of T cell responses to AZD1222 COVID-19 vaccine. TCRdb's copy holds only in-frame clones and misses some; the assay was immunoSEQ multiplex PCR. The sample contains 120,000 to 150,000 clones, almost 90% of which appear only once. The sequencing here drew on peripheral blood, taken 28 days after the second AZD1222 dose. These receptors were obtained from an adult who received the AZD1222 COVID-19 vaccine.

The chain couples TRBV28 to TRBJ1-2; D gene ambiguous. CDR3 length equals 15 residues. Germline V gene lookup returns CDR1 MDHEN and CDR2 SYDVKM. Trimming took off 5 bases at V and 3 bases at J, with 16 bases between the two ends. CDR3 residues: CASSALRIGDYGYTF. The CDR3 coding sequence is TGTGCCAGCAGTGCCTTACGTATCGGCGACTATGGCTACACCTTC.

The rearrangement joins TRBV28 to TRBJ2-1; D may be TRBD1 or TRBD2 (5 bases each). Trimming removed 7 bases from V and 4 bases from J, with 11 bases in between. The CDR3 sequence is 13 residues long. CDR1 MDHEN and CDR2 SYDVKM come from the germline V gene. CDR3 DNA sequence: TGTGCCAGCAATCGGGACGGATACAATGAGCAGTTCTTC. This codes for CASNRDGYNEQFF. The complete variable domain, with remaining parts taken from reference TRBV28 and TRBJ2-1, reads DVKVTQSSRYLVKRTGEKVFLECVQDMDHENMFWYRQDPGLGLRLIYFSYDVKMKEKGDIPEGYSVSREKKERFSLILESASTNQTSMYLCASNRDGYNEQFFGPGTRLTVL.

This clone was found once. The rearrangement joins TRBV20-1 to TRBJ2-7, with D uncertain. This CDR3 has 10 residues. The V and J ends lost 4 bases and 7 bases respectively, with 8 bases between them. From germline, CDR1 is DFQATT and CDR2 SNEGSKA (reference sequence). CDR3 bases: TGCAGTGCTAAATGGGGTGAGCAGTACTTC. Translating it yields CSAKWGEQYF.

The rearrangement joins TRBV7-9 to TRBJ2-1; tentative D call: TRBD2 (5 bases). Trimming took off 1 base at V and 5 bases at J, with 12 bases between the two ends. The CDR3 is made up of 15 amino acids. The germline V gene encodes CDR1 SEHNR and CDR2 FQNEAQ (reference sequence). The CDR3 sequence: CASSLVVTTHNEQFF. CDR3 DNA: TGTGCCAGCAGCTTAGTCGTGACTACCCACAATGAGCAGTTCTTC.

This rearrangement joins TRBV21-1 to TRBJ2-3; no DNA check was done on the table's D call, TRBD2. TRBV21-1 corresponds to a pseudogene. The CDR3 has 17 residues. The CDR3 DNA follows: TGTGCCAGCATCCCCGCGACTAGCGGGAGGTCGGCAGATACGCAGTATTTT. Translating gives CASIPATSGRSADTQYF.

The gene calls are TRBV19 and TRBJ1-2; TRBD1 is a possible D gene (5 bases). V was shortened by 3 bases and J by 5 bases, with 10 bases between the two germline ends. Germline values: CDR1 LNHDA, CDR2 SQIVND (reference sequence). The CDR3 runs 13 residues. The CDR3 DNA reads TGTGCCAGTAGTATTTCAGGGCAGTATGGCTACACCTTC. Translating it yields CASSISGQYGYTF.

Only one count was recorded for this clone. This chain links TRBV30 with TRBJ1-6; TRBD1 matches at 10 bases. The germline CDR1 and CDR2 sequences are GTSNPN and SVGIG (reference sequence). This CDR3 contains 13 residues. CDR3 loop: CASPGQGSSPLHF. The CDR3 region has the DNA TGTGCTTCACCGGGACAGGGGAGTTCACCCCTCCACTTT.

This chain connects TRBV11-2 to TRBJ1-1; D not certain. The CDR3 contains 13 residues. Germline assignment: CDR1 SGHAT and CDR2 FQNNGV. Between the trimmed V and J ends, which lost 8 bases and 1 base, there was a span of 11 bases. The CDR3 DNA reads TGTGCCAGCCTTTGGGCGCCGAACACTGAAGCTTTCTTT. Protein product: CASLWAPNTEAFF.

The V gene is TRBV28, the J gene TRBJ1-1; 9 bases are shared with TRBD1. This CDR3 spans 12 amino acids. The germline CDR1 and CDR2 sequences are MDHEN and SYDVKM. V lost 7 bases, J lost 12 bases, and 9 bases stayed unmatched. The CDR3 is CASTVGTGRTFF. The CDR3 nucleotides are TGTGCCAGCACCGTGGGGACAGGGAGGACTTTCTTT.

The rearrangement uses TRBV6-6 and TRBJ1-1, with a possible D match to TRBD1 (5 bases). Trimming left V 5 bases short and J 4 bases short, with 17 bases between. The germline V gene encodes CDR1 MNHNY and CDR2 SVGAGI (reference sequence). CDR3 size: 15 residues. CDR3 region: CASSHGDLRGTEAFF. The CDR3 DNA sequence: TGTGCCAGCAGTCACGGGGACTTGAGAGGCACTGAAGCTTTCTTT.

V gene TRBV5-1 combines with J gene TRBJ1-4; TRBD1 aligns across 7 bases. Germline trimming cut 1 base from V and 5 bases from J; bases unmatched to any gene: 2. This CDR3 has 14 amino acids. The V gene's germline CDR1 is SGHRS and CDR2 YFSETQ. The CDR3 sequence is CASSLTGENEKLFF. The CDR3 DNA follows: TGCGCCAGCAGCTTGACAGGGGAGAATGAAAAACTGTTTTTT.

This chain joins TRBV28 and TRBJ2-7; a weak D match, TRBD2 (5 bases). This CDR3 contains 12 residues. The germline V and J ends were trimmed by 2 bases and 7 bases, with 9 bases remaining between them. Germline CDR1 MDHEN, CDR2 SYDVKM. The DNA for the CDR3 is TGTGCCAGCAGTTTACTAGCCGGGGAGCAGTACTTC. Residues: CASSLLAGEQYF.

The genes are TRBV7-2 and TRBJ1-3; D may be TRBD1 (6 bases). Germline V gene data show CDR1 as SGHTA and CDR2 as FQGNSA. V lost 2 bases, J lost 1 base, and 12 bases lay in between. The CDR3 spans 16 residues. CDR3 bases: TGTGCCAGCAGCTTATCGGCAGGGGCATCTGGAAACACCATATATTTT. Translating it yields CASSLSAGASGNTIYF.

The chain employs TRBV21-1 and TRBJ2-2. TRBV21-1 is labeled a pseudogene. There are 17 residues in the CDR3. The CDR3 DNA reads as TGTGCCAGCAGCAAAGCCACGGGGGCCGAGTACACCGGGGAGCTGTTTTTT. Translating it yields CASSKATGAEYTGELFF.

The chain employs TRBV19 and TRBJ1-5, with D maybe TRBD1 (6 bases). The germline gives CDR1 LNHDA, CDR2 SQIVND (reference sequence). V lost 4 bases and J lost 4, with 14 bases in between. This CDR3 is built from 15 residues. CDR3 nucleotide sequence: TGTGCCAGTAGTAAAGCAGGGGCGATTAATCAGCCCCAGCATTTT. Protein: CASSKAGAINQPQHF. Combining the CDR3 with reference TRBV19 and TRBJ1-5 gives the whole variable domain DGGITQSPKYLFRKEGQNVTLSCEQNLNHDAMYWYRQDPGQGLRLIYYSQIVNDFQKGDIAEGYSVSREKKESFPLTVTSAQKNPTAFYLCASSKAGAINQPQHFGDGTRLSIL.

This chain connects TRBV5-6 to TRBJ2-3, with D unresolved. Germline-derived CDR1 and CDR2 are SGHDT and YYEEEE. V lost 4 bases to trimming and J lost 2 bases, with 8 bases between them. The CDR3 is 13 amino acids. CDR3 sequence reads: CASSSRTTDTQYF. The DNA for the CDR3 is TGTGCCAGCAGCAGCAGGACCACAGATACGCAGTATTTT.

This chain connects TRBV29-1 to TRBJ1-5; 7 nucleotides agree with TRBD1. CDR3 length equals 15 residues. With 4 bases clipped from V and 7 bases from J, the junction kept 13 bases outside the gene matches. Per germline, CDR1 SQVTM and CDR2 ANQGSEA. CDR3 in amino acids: CSVALTGALGQPQHF. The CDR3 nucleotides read TGCAGCGTTGCCCTAACAGGGGCTCTCGGGCAGCCCCAGCATTTT.

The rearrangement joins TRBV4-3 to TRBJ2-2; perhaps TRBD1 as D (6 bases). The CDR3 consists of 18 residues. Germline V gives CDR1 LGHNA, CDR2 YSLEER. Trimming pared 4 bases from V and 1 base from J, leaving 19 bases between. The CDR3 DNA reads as TGCGCCAGCAGCCGCGCACGCCCCGCACAGGGGAACACCGGGGAGCTGTTTTTT. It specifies CASSRARPAQGNTGELFF.

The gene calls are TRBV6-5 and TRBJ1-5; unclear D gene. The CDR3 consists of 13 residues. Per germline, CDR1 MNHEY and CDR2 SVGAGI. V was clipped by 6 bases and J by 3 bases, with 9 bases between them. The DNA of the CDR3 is TGTGCCAGCAGCGATCCTCCCAATCAGCCCCAGCATTTT. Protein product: CASSDPPNQPQHF.

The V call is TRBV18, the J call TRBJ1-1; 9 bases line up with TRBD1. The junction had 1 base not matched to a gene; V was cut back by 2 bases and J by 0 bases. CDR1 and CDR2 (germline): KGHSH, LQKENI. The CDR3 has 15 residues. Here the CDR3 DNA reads TGTGCCAGCTCACCAGGACAGGGGATGAACACTGAAGCTTTCTTT. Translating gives CASSPGQGMNTEAFF.

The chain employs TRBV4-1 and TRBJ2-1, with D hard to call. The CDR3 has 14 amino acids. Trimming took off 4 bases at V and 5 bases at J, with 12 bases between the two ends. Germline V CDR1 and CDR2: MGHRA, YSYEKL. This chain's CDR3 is CASSLEARDNEQFF. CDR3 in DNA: TGCGCCAGCAGCCTCGAAGCCCGGGACAATGAGCAGTTCTTC.